This entry lists 4 T cell receptor beta chains sequenced from one sample in a study of blood T cells in healthy people across ages. A second PCR, run for about 6 to 12 cycles, used a sample-barcoded 5' primer plus a J-beta primer mix. MiXCR, run by TCRdb on the 5' RACE reads, gives a single entry per CDR3 protein. The sample includes over 1.5 million distinct CDR3 sequences, 49% of them seen just once. Sequencing used blood. These receptors were collected from a woman in her 40s in good health.

This chain joins TRBV20-1 and TRBJ2-4; D might be TRBD1 or TRBD2, each matching 5 bases. The CDR3 sequence is 14 residues long. Per germline, CDR1 DFQATT and CDR2 SNEGSKA (reference sequence). V shed 5 bases and J shed 9 bases, with 20 bases lying between them. CDR3 protein: CSAARLGPRAIQYF. The CDR3 DNA follows: TGCAGTGCTGCTAGACTGGGACCGAGGGCCATTCAGTACTTC.

J is TRBJ1-2 and V is TRBV4-2; maybe TRBD1 (5 bases). The ends were cut back, 4 bases at V and 6 bases at J, with 15 bases in the middle. CDR1 and CDR2 (germline): LGHNA, YNFKEQ. The CDR3 extends over 14 amino acids. The CDR3 DNA sequence: TGTGCCAGCAGCCCTTCCCTTGGGGGGGATGGCTACACCTTC. Protein sequence: CASSPSLGGDGYTF.

The V gene is TRBV28, the J gene TRBJ2-1; weak D call: TRBD1 (5 bases). The V gene lost 4 bases and the J gene lost 2 bases, with 15 bases spanning the gap. Germline loops: CDR1 MDHEN, CDR2 SYDVKM. The CDR3 has 16 residues. The CDR3 spells CASSSPGHKTYNEQFF. In nucleotides, the CDR3 is TGTGCCAGCAGTTCCCCCGGACACAAAACCTACAATGAGCAGTTCTTC.

This sequence joins TRBV7-9 and TRBJ2-1, with D perhaps matching TRBD2 (6 bases). V lost 4 bases and J 9 bases, leaving 13 bases between the germline ends. Germline V gene lookup returns CDR1 SEHNR and CDR2 FQNEAQ (reference sequence). The CDR3 runs to 13 residues. The CDR3 coding sequence is TGTGCCAGCAGCTGGGAGGAATACCTTGAGCAGTTCTTC. It encodes CASSWEEYLEQFF.